Shown below are 27 T cell receptor beta chains from a single sample sequenced in a study of CXCR3-negative and CXCR3-positive naive CD8 T cells. UMI labels and 5' RACE were used to prepare the TRB cDNA libraries. TCRdb reprocessed the 5' RACE reads, keeping one entry per CDR3 protein, no DNA. Here the sample table reports approximately 88,000 distinct CDR3 sequences. Sequencing was carried out using naive CXCR3- CD8+ T cells from blood. Subset meaning: CD45RO-CCR7+CD27+CD95- naive CD8+ T cells lacking CXCR3 (TNR3-). The receptors were sampled from a human donor in good health. Some clones in this sample may be carry-over from other donors' samples.

The chain is built from TRBV12-3 or TRBV12-4 and TRBJ2-3; the D call of TRBD1 rests on TCRdb alone, since no DNA is present to check it. This CDR3 contains 15 residues. The CDR3 loop is CASSMTTGVTDTQYF.

The V call is TRBV12-3 or TRBV12-4, the J call TRBJ1-5. CDR3 length: 13 residues. CDR3 residues: CASSWTFNQPQHF.

The chain uses TRBV7-6 and TRBJ2-1; TCRdb names TRBD1, which stays unverified in the absence of DNA. The CDR3 consists of 14 residues. CDR1 is SGHVS and CDR2 is FNYEAQ in the germline V gene. CDR3 sequence reads: CASSPPTVYNEQFF.

The V and J genes are TRBV7-9 and TRBJ2-7; TCRdb reports TRBD2, a call that lacks DNA to check it against. Germline V gene lookup returns CDR1 SEHNR and CDR2 FQNEAQ (reference sequence). There are 14 residues in the CDR3. The CDR3 reads CASSEGAGIGEQYF.

The V and J genes are TRBV7-2 and TRBJ2-3. Germline V CDR1 and CDR2: SGHTA, FQGNSA. This CDR3 has 15 residues. CDR3 amino acids: CASSLARGATDTQYF.

The gene calls are TRBV5-1 and TRBJ2-2; lacking DNA, the TRBD1 call made by TCRdb goes unchecked. Germline CDR1 and CDR2: SGHRS and YFSETQ. This CDR3 comprises 18 residues. The CDR3 region is CASSPPEGAIPNTGELFF.

The genes are TRBV5-5 and TRBJ2-1; TCRdb gives TRBD2 as the D gene, but with no DNA this cannot be confirmed. CDR3 size: 21 residues. Germline-derived CDR1 and CDR2 are SGHKS and YYEKEE (reference sequence). CDR3: CASSLSYVASGGLSSYNEQFF.

The chain couples TRBV28 to TRBJ1-2. The CDR3 contains 14 residues. Germline lookup yields CDR1 MDHEN and CDR2 SYDVKM. This CDR3 is CASSPSPTNYGYTF.

V is TRBV19 and J is TRBJ1-1. This CDR3 has 13 amino acids. In germline, CDR1 is LNHDA, CDR2 SQIVND (reference sequence). The CDR3 loop reads CASSITGNTEAFF. Supplemented by reference TRBV19 and TRBJ1-1, the full variable domain reads DGGITQSPKYLFRKEGQNVTLSCEQNLNHDAMYWYRQDPGQGLRLIYYSQIVNDFQKGDIAEGYSVSREKKESFPLTVTSAQKNPTAFYLCASSITGNTEAFFGQGTRLTVV.

J is TRBJ2-1 and V is TRBV24-1. The germline CDR1 and CDR2 sequences are KGHDR and SFDVKD. CDR3 size: 13 residues. The CDR3 is CATKSVVSNEQFF.

J is TRBJ2-2 and V is TRBV6-6; lacking DNA, the TRBD1 call made by TCRdb goes unchecked. The CDR3 covers 15 residues. Germline lookup yields CDR1 MNHNY and CDR2 SVGAGI (reference sequence). The CDR3 reads CASSLAPTNTGELFF.

This chain connects TRBV14 to TRBJ2-7; the TCRdb D gene call, TRBD1, has no DNA to confirm it. Germline V gene data show CDR1 as SGHDN and CDR2 as FVKESK. The CDR3 sequence is 16 residues long. CDR3 sequence reads: CASSQRLTGGYEEQYF.

The J gene is TRBJ2-1, the V gene TRBV13. The CDR3 has 14 residues. The germline gives CDR1 PRHDT, CDR2 FYEKMQ (reference sequence). This chain's CDR3 is CASSPGNSYNEQFF.

The chain joins TRBV11-2 to TRBJ2-1; TCRdb gives TRBD2 as the D gene, but with no DNA this cannot be confirmed. CDR3 length: 16 amino acids. The germline V gene encodes CDR1 SGHAT and CDR2 FQNNGV. The CDR3 here is CASSLDAGGPYNEQFF.

V usage is TRBV30 and J usage is TRBJ2-7; TCRdb's D call of TRBD1 is untestable without DNA. The germline V gene has CDR1 GTSNPN and CDR2 SVGIG (reference sequence). The CDR3 length is 13 residues. The CDR3 is CAWTSDRGHEQYF.

The V call is TRBV7-9, the J call TRBJ2-7. From germline, CDR1 is SEHNR and CDR2 FQNEAQ (reference sequence). The CDR3 has 15 residues. Here the CDR3 reads CASSVVGEKGYEQYF.

The chain joins TRBV30 to TRBJ2-7; TCRdb's assignment of TRBD1 cannot be checked, as there is no DNA. Germline V gene sequence: CDR1 GTSNPN, CDR2 SVGIG (reference sequence). CDR3 length: 14 amino acids. The CDR3: CAWSTGTGGVEQYF.

The chain couples TRBV15 to TRBJ2-5; TCRdb lists TRBD2, though no DNA is available to test this call. This CDR3 has 12 amino acids. CDR1 LNHNV and CDR2 YYDKDF come from the germline V gene (reference sequence). CDR3 residues: CATSAREETQYF.

The rearrangement links TRBV6-5 to TRBJ1-2; TCRdb gives TRBD1 as the D gene, but with no DNA this cannot be confirmed. CDR1 and CDR2 from the germline V gene are MNHEY and SVGAGI. The CDR3 loop spans 15 amino acids. The CDR3 here is CASSYSILDKNGYTF.

The chain carries TRBV29-1 and TRBJ2-1; TCRdb returns TRBD1, unconfirmable since there is no DNA. CDR1 SQVTM and CDR2 ANQGSEA come from the germline V gene. CDR3 length: 15 amino acids. CDR3 in amino acids: CSVDGARVNYNEQFF.

V gene TRBV4-3 combines with J gene TRBJ2-2; TCRdb gives TRBD1 as the D gene, but with no DNA this cannot be confirmed. Germline V gene sequence: CDR1 LGHNA, CDR2 YSLEER. The CDR3 loop spans 16 amino acids. The CDR3 sequence: CASSQDFDGGTGELFF.

The CDR3 reads CASSQDSVGQDISYEQYF. The rearrangement joins TRBV4-1 to TRBJ2-7; with no DNA, the TCRdb D assignment of TRBD1 cannot be verified. The CDR3 is made up of 18 amino acids. Germline CDR1 is MGHRA and CDR2 is YSYEKL.

V is TRBV2 and J is TRBJ1-1; TCRdb names TRBD1, which stays unverified in the absence of DNA. Germline V lookup: CDR1 SNHLY, CDR2 FYNNEI. The CDR3 has 12 amino acids. The CDR3 sequence is CASGTMNTEAFF.

The genes are TRBV5-1 and TRBJ1-5; TCRdb calls TRBD1, which cannot be checked without DNA. This CDR3 spans 15 amino acids. Germline CDR1 and CDR2: SGHRS and YFSETQ. The CDR3 loop reads CASSPGTGSNQPQHF.

The chain uses TRBV12-3 or TRBV12-4 and TRBJ2-7; TCRdb gives TRBD1 as the D gene, but with no DNA this cannot be confirmed. The CDR3 totals 15 residues. The CDR3 region is CASSLGPGQSYEQYF.

V and J are TRBV11-2 and TRBJ1-3; TCRdb returns TRBD1, unconfirmable since there is no DNA. Germline assignment: CDR1 SGHAT and CDR2 FQNNGV. This CDR3 has 15 residues. CDR3: CASSPDSNSGNTIYF.

V and J are TRBV6-5 and TRBJ2-1; TCRdb's assignment of TRBD2 cannot be checked, as there is no DNA. This CDR3 has 17 residues. The germline gives CDR1 MNHEY, CDR2 SVGAGI. The CDR3 sequence: CASSYSKREGLYNEQFF.